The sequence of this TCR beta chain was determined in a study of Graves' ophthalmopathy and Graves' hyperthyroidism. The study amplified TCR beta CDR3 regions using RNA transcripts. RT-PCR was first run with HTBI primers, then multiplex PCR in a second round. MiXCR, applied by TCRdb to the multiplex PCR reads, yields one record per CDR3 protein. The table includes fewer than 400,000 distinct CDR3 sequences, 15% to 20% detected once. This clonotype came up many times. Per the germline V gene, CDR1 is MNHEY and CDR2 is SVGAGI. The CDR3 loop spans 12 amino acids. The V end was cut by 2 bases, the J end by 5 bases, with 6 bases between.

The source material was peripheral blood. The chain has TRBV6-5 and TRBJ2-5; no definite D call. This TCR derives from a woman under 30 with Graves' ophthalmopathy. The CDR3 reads CASSYRTETQYF. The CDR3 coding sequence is TGTGCCAGCAGTTACCGGACCGAGACCCAGTACTTC.